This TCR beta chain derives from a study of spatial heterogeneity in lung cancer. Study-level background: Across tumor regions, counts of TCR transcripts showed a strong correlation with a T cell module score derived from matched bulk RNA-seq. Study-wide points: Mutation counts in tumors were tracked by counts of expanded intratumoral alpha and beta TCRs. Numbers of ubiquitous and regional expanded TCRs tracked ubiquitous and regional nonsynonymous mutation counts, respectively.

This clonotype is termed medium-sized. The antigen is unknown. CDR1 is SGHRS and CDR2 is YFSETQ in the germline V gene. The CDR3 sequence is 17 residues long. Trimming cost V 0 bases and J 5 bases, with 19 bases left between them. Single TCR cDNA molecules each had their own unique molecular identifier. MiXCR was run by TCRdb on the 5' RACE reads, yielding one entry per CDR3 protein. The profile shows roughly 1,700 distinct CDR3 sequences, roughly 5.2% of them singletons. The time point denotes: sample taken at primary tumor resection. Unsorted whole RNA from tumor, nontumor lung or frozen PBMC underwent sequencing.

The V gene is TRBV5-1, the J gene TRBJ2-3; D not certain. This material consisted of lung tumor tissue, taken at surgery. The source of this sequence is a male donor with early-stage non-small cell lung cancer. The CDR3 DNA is TGCGCCAGCAGCTTGGGGTCCGGTTTCCCACAAGGAGATACGCAGTATTTT. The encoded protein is CASSLGSGFPQGDTQYF.